The following is a T cell receptor (beta chain) sequence with its context. The target antigen is unknown. V shed 0 bases and J shed 6 bases, with 9 bases lying between them. Germline CDR1 and CDR2: DFQATT and SNEGSKA (reference sequence). The CDR3 extends over 12 amino acids. The sample comes from a study of blood T cells in healthy people across ages. Study findings and constraints: In these data, TCR beta diversity tracked strongly with naive T cell percentage. Diversity figures derived from one million T cells were judged to underestimate the true value.

Researchers isolated at least 6.5 million PBMCs per sample. The authors ran a second PCR of 7 to 11 cycles using a sample-barcoded 5' primer and a J-beta primer mix. TCRdb fed the 5' RACE reads into MiXCR, producing one record per CDR3 protein. The table lists about 1.1 million distinct CDR3 sequences, 35% to 40% of them singletons. The chain combines TRBV20-1 with TRBJ2-7; the D is unclear. The sequenced sample consisted of blood. The receptor was derived from a man between 18 and 35 years old in good health. CDR3 region: CSARDGPGEQYF. The CDR3 region has the DNA TGCAGTGCTAGAGATGGGCCAGGCGAGCAGTACTTC.